The entry below gives a single TCR beta chain sequence along with its context. The CDR3 totals 12 residues. Looked up from germline, CDR1 is SGHVS and CDR2 is FQNEAQ. Trimming stripped 5 bases from V and 0 bases from J, with 5 bases between. The data are from a study of technical replicates of blood from four donors. TCRdb's table, derived via immunoSEQ multiplex PCR, lists solely in-frame clones and lacks some. The sample includes about 66,000 clones, approximately 90% of them seen just once. The clonotype originates from a human donor in good health. The gene calls are TRBV7-8 and TRBJ2-7, with D unresolved. The source material was T cells isolated from PBMCs. The CDR3 loop is CASSVSSYEQYF. CDR3 sequence (DNA): TGTGCCAGCAGCGTTAGCTCCTACGAGCAGTACTTC. Full variable domain (remainder filled in from reference TRBV7-8 and TRBJ2-7): GAGVSQSPRYKVAKRGQDVALRCDPISGHVSLFWYQQALGQGPEFLTYFQNEAQLDKSGLPSDRFFAERPEGSVSTLKIQRTQQEDSAVYLCASSVSSYEQYFGPGTRLTVT.